The rows below give T cell receptor beta chains drawn from one sample of a study of cytomegalovirus exposure and HLA in healthy donors. Produced via immunoSEQ multiplex PCR; TCRdb's table is partial and in-frame only. The table records 100,000 to 150,000 clones, approximately 80% of them present only once. Sequences were obtained from PBMCs. The receptors originated from a woman aged 40 to 50 in good health and CMV-seronegative. The CDR3 runs from the conserved cysteine through the conserved F or W. A D gene is named only where the DNA matches it firmly. The size entry is marked missing in some rows and otherwise reads once, few, many or a size class.

NA TRBJ1-3 NA TRBV2 TGTGCCAGCAGGCCAGGCCTCTTCAACAAGGGGGACTCTGGAAACACCATATATTTT CASRPGLFNKGDSGNTIYF
TRBD1 TRBJ2-2 NA TRBV28 TGTGCCAGCAGTATCTCACAGGGGATCGGGGAGCTGTTTTTT CASSISQGIGELFF
TRBD1 TRBJ2-3 NA TRBV5-1 TGCGCCAGCAGCCCTGGGACAGGGACAGCTACGCAGTATTTT CASSPGTGTATQYF
NA TRBJ2-6 NA TRBV18 TGTGCCAGCTCACCACGGTTACAGGGTAGCTCTGGGGCCAACGTCCTGACTTTC CASSPRLQGSSGANVLTF
TRBD1 TRBJ1-2 NA TRBV7-9 TGTGCCAGCAGCTTGGGACAGGGGATTTATGGCTACACCTTC CASSLGQGIYGYTF
NA TRBJ2-3 NA TRBV5-5 TGCGCCAGCAGCCAAGATCTCGGGAGTGCAGATACGCAGTATTTT CASSQDLGSADTQYF
TRBD1 TRBJ2-7 NA TRBV7-6 TGTGCCAGCAGCTCGGGACAGGCTGGCTACGAGCAGTACTTC CASSSGQAGYEQYF
TRBD1 TRBJ2-3 NA TRBV5-1 TGCGCCAGCAGCCCGAGACAGGGATGGACAGATACGCAGTATTTT CASSPRQGWTDTQYF
TRBD2 TRBJ2-1 NA TRBV19 TGTGCCAGTAGTATAGATCCTAGCGGATCCTACAATGAGCAGTTCTTC CASSIDPSGSYNEQFF
TRBD1 TRBJ2-6 NA TRBV18 TGTGCCAGCTCACCATTCACCGGGACAGGGGTGACGGGGGCCAACGTCCTGACTTTC CASSPFTGTGVTGANVLTF
TRBD1 TRBJ2-1 NA TRBV6-1 TGTGCCAGCAGTGTTTTCGGGACAGGGGACAATGAGCAGTTCTTC CASSVFGTGDNEQFF
TRBD1 TRBJ1-4 NA TRBV5-4 TGTGCCAGCAGCTTGACAGGGGTCGGGGAAAAACTGTTTTTT CASSLTGVGEKLFF
TRBD1 TRBJ1-4 NA TRBV5-8 TGTGCCAGCTACAGGGGTAGGAGGGATGAAAAACTGTTTTTT CASYRGRRDEKLFF
NA TRBJ2-5 NA TRBV4-3 TGCGCCAGCAGCCAAGTCAGACAGTCAGAGACCCAGTACTTC CASSQVRQSETQYF
NA TRBJ1-2 NA TRBV5-1 TGCGCCAGCAGCTTGGAGCAGACAGCCCAAGGCTATGGCTACACCTTC CASSLEQTAQGYGYTF
NA TRBJ1-1 many TRBV9 TGTGCCAGCAGCGTAGGTATCCCGCCGAGGGCTGAAGCTTTCTTT CASSVGIPPRAEAFF
TRBD2 TRBJ2-1 NA TRBV10-3 TGTGCCACAACCCGAGTCGAGCGGGAACGAAATGAGCAGTTCTTC CATTRVERERNEQFF
NA TRBJ1-1 NA TRBV7-9 TGTGCCAGCAGCCTTGGACAGAACACTGAAGCTTTCTTT CASSLGQNTEAFF
NA TRBJ2-1 NA TRBV7-2 TGTGCCAGCAGCTCCACTCAACAGGGTTATGAGCAGTTCTTC CASSSTQQGYEQFF
NA TRBJ2-2 NA TRBV9 TGTGCCAGCAGCGTAGAACAGGGACGGACCGGGGAGCTGTTTTTT CASSVEQGRTGELFF
TRBD1 TRBJ2-1 NA TRBV28 TGTGCCAGCAGTTTATTTACGGGACAGGGATCGACTGAGCAGTTCTTC CASSLFTGQGSTEQFF
TRBD1 TRBJ1-1 NA TRBV19 TGTGCCAGTAGTTCCTTTACAGGGGGGAACACTGAAGCTTTCTTT CASSSFTGGNTEAFF
NA TRBJ1-3 NA TRBV15 TGTGCCACCAGCGGGGGGGCTTCGAAAGGAAACACCATATATTTT CATSGGASKGNTIYF
NA TRBJ1-1 once TRBV6-6 TGTGCCAGCAGTTACCGGACAGACACTGAAGCTTTCTTT CASSYRTDTEAFF
TRBD1 TRBJ1-1 NA TRBV2 TGTGCCAGCGCGACAGGGGAAAACACTGAAGCTTTCTTT CASATGENTEAFF
NA TRBJ2-7 NA TRBV27 TGTGCCAGCAGCCTAAAGGGGGACGAGCAGTACTTC CASSLKGDEQYF
NA TRBJ1-6 NA TRBV29-1 TGCAGCGTTAAGGCAGGATTGAACTCACCCCTCCACTTT CSVKAGLNSPLHF
NA TRBJ1-1 NA TRBV7-3 TGTGCCAGCAGCTTACAAGGGGGTTTTGAAGCTTTCTTT CASSLQGGFEAFF
NA TRBJ1-1 NA TRBV4-3 TGCGCCAGCAGCCAACAAACAGGATTGAACACTGAAGCTTTCTTT CASSQQTGLNTEAFF
TRBD1 TRBJ2-7 medium-sized TRBV5-4 TGTGCCAGCAGCACTCGACAGGGGACCTACGAGCAGTACTTC CASSTRQGTYEQYF
TRBD2 TRBJ2-3 NA TRBV7-3 TGTGCCAGCAGTGCGGGACGGGCGGGGGGAGTCACAGATACGCAGTATTTT CASSAGRAGGVTDTQYF
NA TRBJ2-7 NA TRBV7-9 TGTGCCAGCAGCTTCCCCTGGGCGGGGCCCTACGAGCAGTACTTC CASSFPWAGPYEQYF
TRBD1 TRBJ1-2 NA TRBV27 TGTGCCAGCAGTTTATATCAGGGGGCGGGCTATGGCTACACCTTC CASSLYQGAGYGYTF
TRBD1 TRBJ1-5 few TRBV5-6 TGTGCCAGCAGCACTACAGGGGATCAGCCCCAGCATTTT CASSTTGDQPQHF
TRBD2 TRBJ2-2 NA TRBV4-2 TGTGCCAGCAGCGCCCCGGGACTAGCGGGAGTAAAGGCCGGGGAGCTGTTTTTT CASSAPGLAGVKAGELFF
TRBD2 TRBJ2-7 NA TRBV19 TGTGCCAGTAGATACCTACCTGGGAGGGACTCCTACGAGCAGTACTTC CASRYLPGRDSYEQYF
TRBD1 TRBJ1-2 NA TRBV6-5 TGTGCCAGCAGCAGACAGGGGGCGCGGTCCTATGGCTACACCTTC CASSRQGARSYGYTF
NA TRBJ1-1 NA TRBV11-3 TGTGCCAGCAGCTTAGTGGTACGGGCCGAAGAGGAGGACACTGAAGCTTTCTTT CASSLVVRAEEEDTEAFF
NA TRBJ2-3 NA TRBV5-1 TGCGCCAGCAGCTTGGATTCGCCAAGGGGGTCAGCAGATACGCAGTATTTT CASSLDSPRGSADTQYF
TRBD2 TRBJ2-5 NA TRBV7-2 TGTGCCAGCAGCTTCGCAAGCGGGGGGGCCGGGGAGACCCAGTACTTC CASSFASGGAGETQYF
NA TRBJ2-2 NA TRBV7-2 TGTGCCAGCAGCTTAGTAACAGGGTTCCTCACCGGGGAGCTGTTTTTT CASSLVTGFLTGELFF
TRBD2 TRBJ2-7 NA TRBV5-1 TGCGCCAGCAGCCAGGGACTAGTCCGCTACGAGCAGTACTTC CASSQGLVRYEQYF
NA TRBJ2-5 few TRBV7-2 TGTGCCAGCAGCTTAGTTGGGGGCAGCCAAGAGACCCAGTACTTC CASSLVGGSQETQYF
NA TRBJ1-5 NA TRBV11-2 TGTGCCAGCAGCTCCTCACCCGGTCAGCCCCAGCATTTT CASSSSPGQPQHF
TRBD1 TRBJ1-1 NA TRBV7-9 TGTGCCAGCAGCTTAGGGCAGGGGGCGGACACTGAAGCTTTCTTT CASSLGQGADTEAFF
NA TRBJ2-5 NA TRBV6-5 TGTGCCAGCAGTTTAGGGAGTCGGGAGACCCAGTACTTC CASSLGSRETQYF
NA TRBJ2-1 NA TRBV2 TGTGCCAGCACGGGGGGCGACTCCTACAATGAGCAGTTCTTC CASTGGDSYNEQFF
NA TRBJ1-6 NA TRBV7-6 TGTGCCAGCAGCTTTCGGGGGGAGATTCACGAAGGCGCCCTCCACTTT CASSFRGEIHEGALHF
NA TRBJ2-1 NA TRBV28 TGTGCCAGCAGTTTATATCCGGTAAGCTCCTACAATGAGCAGTTCTTC CASSLYPVSSYNEQFF
TRBD1 TRBJ2-4 NA TRBV5-1 TGCGCCAGCAGCTCCCTTATGACAGGGGAAGCCAAAAACATTCAGTACTTC CASSSLMTGEAKNIQYF
TRBD1 TRBJ1-2 NA TRBV6-6 TGTGCCAGCAGTTACCTACTACAGGGGGTTAACTATGGCTACACCTTC CASSYLLQGVNYGYTF
NA TRBJ2-7 NA TRBV28 TGTGCCAGCAGTTTACAGGGTACCGAGCAGTACTTC CASSLQGTEQYF
TRBD1 TRBJ2-1 NA TRBV5-1 TGCGCCAGCAGCATCGATACAGGGGGCAAGCAGTTCTTC CASSIDTGGKQFF